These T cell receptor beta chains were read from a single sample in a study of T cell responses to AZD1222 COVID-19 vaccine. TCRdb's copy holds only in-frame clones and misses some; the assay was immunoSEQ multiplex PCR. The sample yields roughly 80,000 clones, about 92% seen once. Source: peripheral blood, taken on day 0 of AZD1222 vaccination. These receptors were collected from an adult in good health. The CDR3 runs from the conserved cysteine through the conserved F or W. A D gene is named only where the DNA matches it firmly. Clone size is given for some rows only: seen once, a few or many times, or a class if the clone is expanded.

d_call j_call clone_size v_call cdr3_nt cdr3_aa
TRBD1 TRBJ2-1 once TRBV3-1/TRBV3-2 TGTGCCAGCAGCCAAGTATTGGGACAGGGTGTCCACAATGAGCAGTTCTTC CASSQVLGQGVHNEQFF
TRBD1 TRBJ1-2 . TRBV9 TGTGCCAGCAGCGTAGTGGACAGGGGGGACTATGGCTACACCTTC CASSVVDRGDYGYTF
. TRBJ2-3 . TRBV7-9 TGTGCCAGCAGCAGGGGGAGCACAGATACGCAGTATTTT CASSRGSTDTQYF
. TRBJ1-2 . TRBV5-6 TGTGCCAGCAGCCCCGGAAACTATGGCTACACCTTC CASSPGNYGYTF
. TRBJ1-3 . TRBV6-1 TGTGCCAGCAGTGAGGGGACGGCCGGGTCTTCTGGAAACACCATATATTTT CASSEGTAGSSGNTIYF
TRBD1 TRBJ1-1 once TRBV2 TGTGCCAGCAGGACAGGGGGCTGGACTGAAGCTTTCTTT CASRTGGWTEAFF
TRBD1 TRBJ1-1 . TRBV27 TGTGCCAGCAGTCTAGCCGGGACAGCCTATTATGAAGCTTTCTTT CASSLAGTAYYEAFF
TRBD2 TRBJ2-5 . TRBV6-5 TGTGCCAGCAGTTCCATTAGCGGGGATCCGTACTTC CASSSISGDPYF
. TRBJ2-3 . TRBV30 TGTGCCTGGAGTGTACATGGAGATACGCAGTATTTT CAWSVHGDTQYF
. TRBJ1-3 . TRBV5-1 TGCGCCAGCACCGAAGGAGAGTCTGGAAACACCATATATTTT CASTEGESGNTIYF
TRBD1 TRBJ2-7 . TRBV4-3 TGCGCCAGCAGCCAAGAGGGACAGGGCGGGTACGAGCAGTACTTC CASSQEGQGGYEQYF
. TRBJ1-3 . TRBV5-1 TGCGCCAGCAGCTTGGAGCCTATGGTAGGCTCTGGAAACACCATATATTTT CASSLEPMVGSGNTIYF
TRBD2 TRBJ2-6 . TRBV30 TGTGCCTGGAGTGTAGCGGGAGCCTCTGGGGCCAACGTCCTGACTTTC CAWSVAGASGANVLTF
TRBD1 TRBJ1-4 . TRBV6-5 TGTGCCAGCAGTTACCCACAGGGACAGGGTGAAAAACTGTTTTTT CASSYPQGQGEKLFF
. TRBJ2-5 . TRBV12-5 TGTGCTAGTGGTTTCCGGGACGGCCAAGAGACCCAGTACTTC CASGFRDGQETQYF